The next 30 T cell receptor beta chains were all read from a single sample in a study of patients and donors after allogeneic stem cell transplantation. TCRdb re-analysed the RT-PCR reads in MiXCR, keeping a single row per CDR3 protein. The repertoire holds hundreds of thousands of distinct CDR3 sequences, with roughly 17% as singletons. Specimen: blood, either unsorted or a sorted T cell fraction (not recorded which). Receptors were obtained from a human donor who was either an allogeneic HSCT recipient or a stem cell or donor lymphocyte infusion donor (not recorded which). It is not recorded whose cells these are; they may come from a transplant donor.

This clonotype has at least ten counts. The chain combines TRBV12-3 or TRBV12-4 with TRBJ2-7; a weak D match, TRBD1 (6 bases). Trimming took 5 bases from V and 2 from J, leaving 10 bases between them. CDR3 length: 13 residues. CDR3 sequence reads: CASSLQGPYEQYF. In DNA form, the CDR3 reads TGTGCCAGCAGTCTACAGGGTCCCTACGAGCAGTACTTC.

The chain joins TRBV12-3 or TRBV12-4 to TRBJ1-3; D remains ambiguous. This CDR3 contains 13 residues. Trimming pared 7 bases from V and 8 bases from J, leaving 15 bases between. CDR3 sequence: CASTGGKGDTIYF. CDR3 DNA sequence: TGTGCCAGCACTGGTGGGAAGGGCGACACCATATATTTT.

This clonotype was picked up a small number of times. V is TRBV28 and J is TRBJ1-4; D not resolved. The CDR3 contains 15 residues. The germline gives CDR1 MDHEN, CDR2 SYDVKM. V gave up 2 bases and J gave up 15 bases, with 22 bases separating them. CDR3 residues: CASSLGIGPLIRMFF. CDR3 DNA sequence: TGTGCCAGCAGTTTAGGAATCGGACCCCTGATAAGGATGTTTTTT.

A remark on this clonotype: At one end, the junction sequence differs from germline, possibly due to a read error. This sequence joins TRBV3-1 and TRBJ2-7; TRBD1 is a possible D gene (6 bases). The CDR3 is made up of 14 amino acids. The germline gives CDR1 LGHDT, CDR2 YNNKEL (reference sequence). CDR3 protein: CASSHHRVTYKQYF. CDR3 DNA: TGTGCCAGCAGCCATCACAGGGTAACCTACAAGCAGTACTTC.

The sample holds a few counts of this clonotype. The chain couples TRBV29-1 to TRBJ1-5, with 10 positions matching TRBD1. Germline CDR1 SQVTM, CDR2 ANQGSEA. This CDR3 has 13 residues. Trimming at V came to 4 bases and at J to 7 bases, leaving 4 bases not matched to a gene. DNA of the CDR3: TGCAGCGTTGGGACAGGGGGTTTCCAGCCCCAGCATTTT. Translated, it gives CSVGTGGFQPQHF.

This clonotype came up a few times. This sequence joins TRBV30 and TRBJ1-1, with TRBD1 matching over 8 bases. Germline V gene sequence: CDR1 GTSNPN, CDR2 SVGIG (reference sequence). The CDR3 is 15 residues long. The trim removed 0 bases at V and 4 bases at J, leaving 7 bases unmatched. The CDR3, as DNA: TGTGCCTGGAGTGTAACAGGGGGAGATTCCACTGAAGCTTTCTTT. It translates to CAWSVTGGDSTEAFF. The full variable domain, completed using reference TRBV30 and TRBJ1-1, is SQTIHQWPATLVQPVGSPLSLECTVEGTSNPNLYWYRQAAGRGLQLLFYSVGIGQISSEVPQNLSASRPQDRQFILSSKKLLLSDSGFYLCAWSVTGGDSTEAFFGQGTRLTVV.

The genes are TRBV4-1 and TRBJ2-3; 9 positions agree with TRBD2. The V and J ends lost 0 bases and 2 bases, in that order; junction bases with no gene match: 6. CDR3 length: 17 amino acids. Germline V gene data show CDR1 as MGHRA and CDR2 as YSYEKL. CDR3 bases: TGCGCCAGCAGCCAAGATTGGGCTAGCGGGGTCACAGATACGCAGTATTTT. Amino acids: CASSQDWASGVTDTQYF.

This CDR3 reads CASSPQGPKGNEQFF. In DNA form, the CDR3 reads TGTGCCAGCAGCCCGCAGGGACCGAAAGGCAATGAGCAGTTCTTC. This chain connects TRBV7-3 to TRBJ2-1; D may match TRBD1 or TRBD2 (5 bases each). The germline gives CDR1 SGHTA, CDR2 FQGTGA. Trimming took off 5 bases at V and 6 bases at J, with 17 bases between the two ends. This CDR3 has 15 residues.

This clonotype appeared a few times. The rearrangement links TRBV9 to TRBJ2-2; D is perhaps TRBD1 (5 bases). This CDR3 comprises 15 residues. Germline-derived CDR1 and CDR2 are SGDLS and YYNGEE. V gave up 4 bases and J gave up 4 bases, with 14 bases separating them. The CDR3 spells CASSPRAAVTGELFF. The DNA for the CDR3 is TGTGCCAGCAGCCCCAGGGCGGCGGTCACCGGGGAGCTGTTTTTT.

The chain combines TRBV2 with TRBJ2-7; 11 nucleotides match TRBD2. Germline lookup yields CDR1 SNHLY and CDR2 FYNNEI. J lost 7 bases, V lost 7 bases, and 9 bases had no gene match. There are 14 residues in the CDR3. The CDR3 sequence is CASTTSGGKREQYF. CDR3 nucleotide sequence: TGTGCCAGCACTACTAGCGGGGGTAAAAGGGAGCAGTACTTC.

This chain uses TRBV20-1 with TRBJ1-1, with a possible D match to TRBD1 (5 bases). Germline V lookup: CDR1 DFQATT, CDR2 SNEGSKA (reference sequence). This CDR3 is 16 amino acids long. Trimming cost V 3 bases and J 0 bases, with 17 bases left between them. In DNA, the CDR3 is TGCAGTGCTAGGTCCCTCGGGGGAGGTATGAACACTGAAGCTTTCTTT. This gives the protein CSARSLGGGMNTEAFF.

This sequence joins TRBV4-1 and TRBJ1-1; D not certain. The V end was cut by 1 base, the J end by 6 bases, with 18 bases between. CDR1 is MGHRA, CDR2 YSYEKL, per germline. The CDR3 has 16 residues. In DNA, the CDR3 is TGCGCCAGCAGCCAAGGGGAAGTGGTCTGGTCCCCTGAAGCTTTCTTT. Translating gives CASSQGEVVWSPEAFF.

V is TRBV29-1 and J is TRBJ2-7, with 8 bases lining up with TRBD2. J gave up 3 bases and V 0 bases, and 16 bases lay outside the gene matches. The CDR3 is made up of 18 amino acids. Germline V gene sequence: CDR1 SQVTM, CDR2 ANQGSEA. CDR3 in DNA: TGCAGCGTTGAAGATCGGTCCGGGACTAGAAAAGGCATCTACGAGCAGTACTTC. Protein: CSVEDRSGTRKGIYEQYF.

This clonotype has just a few counts. The V call is TRBV10-3, the J call TRBJ2-7, with TRBD1 matching over 7 bases. The CDR3 loop spans 15 amino acids. CDR1 and CDR2 from the germline V gene are ENHRY and SYGVKD. Losses at the gene ends were 4 bases for V and 7 bases for J; bases not matched to a gene: 13. The CDR3 is CAISVRGQALREQYF. In nucleotides, the CDR3 is TGTGCCATCAGTGTCCGTGGACAGGCACTTCGGGAGCAGTACTTC.

At least ten counts were recorded for this clonotype. This chain links TRBV7-9 with TRBJ2-3; D possibly uses TRBD1 or TRBD2 (5 bases each). CDR3 length equals 16 residues. Germline lookup yields CDR1 SEHNR and CDR2 FQNEAQ (reference sequence). The germline V and J ends were trimmed by 5 bases and 2 bases, with 17 bases remaining between them. CDR3: CASSRRDRRITDTQYF. The DNA for the CDR3 is TGTGCCAGCAGCCGCCGGGACCGAAGAATCACAGATACGCAGTATTTT.

The chain carries TRBV18 and TRBJ2-2; 8 nucleotides line up with TRBD1. CDR1 KGHSH and CDR2 LQKENI come from the germline V gene. This CDR3 has 16 amino acids. Unmatched junction bases numbered 1, after V lost 1 base and J lost 0 bases. This CDR3 is CASSPRTGPNTGELFF. Here the CDR3 DNA reads TGTGCCAGCTCACCACGGACAGGGCCGAACACCGGGGAGCTGTTTTTT.

The chain has TRBV7-2 and TRBJ2-3; D is ambiguous. V was cut by 6 bases and J by 2 bases, with 9 bases left in between. This CDR3 region has 13 residues. Germline CDR1 reads SGHTA; CDR2 reads FQGNSA. CDR3 in amino acids: CASRGFYTDTQYF. The CDR3 DNA is TGTGCCAGCAGGGGCTTCTACACAGATACGCAGTATTTT.

There are many counts of this clonotype. CDR3: CASSLQGANTIYF. In DNA, the CDR3 is TGTGCCAGCAGTTTGCAGGGGGCGAACACCATATATTTT. The chain employs TRBV12-3 or TRBV12-4 and TRBJ1-3, with TRBD1 identical over 8 bases. The CDR3 totals 13 residues. V shed 3 bases and J 7 bases; nucleotides not matched to a gene: 2.

There are a few counts of this clonotype. V and J are TRBV13 and TRBJ2-2; 9 positions match TRBD2. CDR1 and CDR2 from the germline V gene are PRHDT and FYEKMQ (reference sequence). The J segment lost 2 bases and the V segment lost 4 bases, leaving 8 bases of the junction unmatched. This CDR3 is 17 amino acids long. Here the CDR3 reads CASSSQAGGPNTGELFF. DNA for the CDR3: TGTGCCAGCAGCTCGCAGGCGGGAGGGCCAAACACCGGGGAGCTGTTTTTT.

The rearrangement uses TRBV7-8 and TRBJ1-5, with no clear D. The CDR3 loop spans 16 amino acids. The V gene lost 5 bases and the J gene lost 0 bases, with 14 bases spanning the gap. Germline V gene lookup returns CDR1 SGHVS and CDR2 FQNEAQ. The CDR3 DNA reads TGTGCCAGCAGCCCACCGTACATGACTAGCAATCAGCCCCAGCATTTT. Protein product: CASSPPYMTSNQPQHF.

The gene calls are TRBV3-1 and TRBJ2-7; D is unclear. CDR1 and CDR2 (germline): LGHDT, YNNKEL (reference sequence). CDR3 length: 15 amino acids. The V end lost 2 bases, the J end lost 1 base, and 12 bases lay between the germline ends. The CDR3 sequence is CASSQKQLPSYEQYF. The DNA for the CDR3 is TGTGCCAGCAGCCAAAAACAGTTACCGTCCTACGAGCAGTACTTC.

This clonotype was picked up a small number of times. The V and J genes are TRBV2 and TRBJ2-1, with 9 bases that match TRBD2. The CDR3 runs to 15 residues. CDR1 and CDR2 (germline): SNHLY, FYNNEI. The V gene end was trimmed by 5 bases and the J gene end by 4 bases; junction bases not matched to a gene: 6. The CDR3, as DNA: TGTGCCAGCAGTTCCGAGCGGGGGGCTTACAATGAGCAGTTCTTC. Translating it yields CASSSERGAYNEQFF.

The genes are TRBV7-2 and TRBJ1-5; D unresolved. Germline V gene data show CDR1 as SGHTA and CDR2 as FQGNSA. The CDR3 spans 15 residues. The germline V and J ends were trimmed by 3 bases and 0 bases, with 9 bases remaining between them. CDR3: CASSFSSNSNQPQHF. The CDR3 coding sequence is TGTGCCAGCAGCTTCTCCAGTAATAGCAATCAGCCCCAGCATTTT.

This clonotype was seen at least ten times. The chain links TRBV12-3 or TRBV12-4 to TRBJ1-1; D is unresolved. V shed 6 bases and J shed 0 bases, with 14 bases lying between them. The CDR3 length is 15 residues. In DNA, the CDR3 is TGTGCCAGCAGCCACCCGGGCCGGCTGAACACTGAAGCTTTCTTT. Its protein is CASSHPGRLNTEAFF.

The chain has TRBV19 and TRBJ2-5; D call uncertain. CDR1 and CDR2 (germline): LNHDA, SQIVND (reference sequence). CDR3 length: 14 residues. V was trimmed by 2 bases and J by 1 base, leaving 8 bases between them. The CDR3 region is CASSIKGAQETQYF. As DNA, the CDR3 is TGTGCCAGTAGTATAAAAGGAGCCCAAGAGACCCAGTACTTC. Looking up the rest from reference TRBV19 and TRBJ2-5 gives the full variable domain: DGGITQSPKYLFRKEGQNVTLSCEQNLNHDAMYWYRQDPGQGLRLIYYSQIVNDFQKGDIAEGYSVSREKKESFPLTVTSAQKNPTAFYLCASSIKGAQETQYFGPGTRLLVL.

This rearrangement joins TRBV11-1 to TRBJ2-7, with 7 bases fitting TRBD1. Germline assignment: CDR1 SGHAT and CDR2 FQDESV (reference sequence). The CDR3 is 18 residues long. The ends lost 4 bases at V and 0 bases at J; junction bases unmatched: 15. The DNA of the CDR3 is TGTGCCAGCAGCTACTATGGGTGGTCGGGACAGAGCTCCTACGAGCAGTACTTC. Translating it yields CASSYYGWSGQSSYEQYF.

This chain links TRBV20-1 with TRBJ2-7, with D possibly being TRBD2 (6 bases). Germline CDR1 reads DFQATT; CDR2 reads SNEGSKA (reference sequence). V lost 1 base and J lost 3, with 16 bases in between. The CDR3 consists of 15 residues. CDR3 sequence: CSARATGTSFYEQYF. The CDR3 DNA is TGCAGTGCTAGAGCTACCGGGACTTCTTTCTACGAGCAGTACTTC.

In its sample, this clonotype was seen a few times. The CDR3 sequence is CSATGQGTGYTF. CDR3 nucleotide sequence: TGCAGCGCTACGGGACAGGGCACTGGCTACACCTTC. This rearrangement joins TRBV29-1 to TRBJ1-2; 9 bases line up with TRBD1. Germline values: CDR1 SQVTM, CDR2 ANQGSEA. CDR3 length: 12 amino acids. V shed 7 bases, J shed 7 bases, and the junction held 7 bases outside the gene matches.

The V gene is TRBV19, the J gene TRBJ1-5; 9 positions match TRBD1. The CDR3 covers 16 residues. Germline CDR1 and CDR2: LNHDA and SQIVND (reference sequence). The V and J ends lost 4 bases and 5 bases, in that order; junction bases with no gene match: 9. CDR3 DNA sequence: TGTGCCAGTAGTACTACCCGGACAGGGGTGTATCAGCCCCAGCATTTT. This codes for CASSTTRTGVYQPQHF.

The chain links TRBV7-3 to TRBJ1-1; 9 bases fit TRBD1. Germline assignment: CDR1 SGHTA and CDR2 FQGTGA. The V and J ends lost 5 bases and 0 bases, in that order; junction bases with no gene match: 10. This CDR3 is built from 17 residues. The DNA of the CDR3 is TGTGCCAGCAGCGCCACCGGGACAGGGTTCATGAACACTGAAGCTTTCTTT. Residues: CASSATGTGFMNTEAFF.